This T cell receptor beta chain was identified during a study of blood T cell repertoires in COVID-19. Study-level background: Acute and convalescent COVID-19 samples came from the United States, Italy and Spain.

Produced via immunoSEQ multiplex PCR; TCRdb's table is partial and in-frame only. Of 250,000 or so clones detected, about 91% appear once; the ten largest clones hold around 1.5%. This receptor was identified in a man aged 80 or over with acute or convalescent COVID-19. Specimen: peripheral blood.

CDR3: CATSDFKVGPGNEQFF. CDR3 coding DNA: TGTGCCACCAGTGATTTTAAAGTCGGCCCGGGCAATGAGCAGTTCTTC. The genes are TRBV24-1 and TRBJ2-1; D not certain. Trimming shortened V by 1 base and J by 6 bases, and 15 bases separated the two germline ends. CDR3 length: 16 residues. From germline, CDR1 is KGHDR and CDR2 SFDVKD.